A single sample is the source of the 2 T cell receptor beta chains below, sequenced in a study of blood T cell repertoires in COVID-19. Sequencing used immunoSEQ multiplex PCR; TCRdb keeps in-frame clones, though not all of them. The sample contains about 120,000 clones, 60% to 80% of which appear only once. The material sequenced was peripheral blood. Receptor source: a human donor in a cohort sampled during active COVID-19.

V gene TRBV7-6 combines with J gene TRBJ1-5; D might be TRBD1 (5 bases). Germline CDR1 is SGHVS and CDR2 is FNYEAQ. Trimming removed 0 bases at V and 0 bases at J, with 15 bases between. The CDR3 length is 18 residues. The DNA of the CDR3 is TGTGCCAGCAGCTTAGCGACTGACAGTCCATATAGCAATCAGCCCCAGCATTTT. This encodes CASSLATDSPYSNQPQHF.

This clone was counted only a few times. The chain recombines TRBV6-5 with TRBJ1-3, with D maybe TRBD1 (6 bases). Trimming pared 4 bases from V and 8 bases from J, leaving 18 bases between. Germline loops: CDR1 MNHEY, CDR2 SVGAGI. This CDR3 is 15 amino acids long. In DNA form, the CDR3 reads TGTGCCAGCAGTTTCACGGACAGTCCCGGAGACACCATATATTTT. Translating gives CASSFTDSPGDTIYF.